The 3 T cell receptor beta chains below all came from one sample that was sequenced in a study of blood T cell repertoires in COVID-19. Produced via immunoSEQ multiplex PCR; TCRdb's table is partial and in-frame only. The data hold 120,000 or so clones, with about nine tenths observed a single time. Sequenced material: peripheral blood. Source of these receptors: a human donor in a cohort sampled during active COVID-19.

The chain uses TRBV30 and TRBJ1-1; 10 bases map to TRBD1. Germline V gene data show CDR1 as GTSNPN and CDR2 as SVGIG (reference sequence). The CDR3 covers 14 residues. Trimming at V came to 3 bases and at J to 3 bases, leaving 4 bases not matched to a gene. CDR3 loop: CAWRDRGGDTEAFF. The CDR3 nucleotides read TGTGCCTGGAGGGACAGGGGGGGGGACACTGAAGCTTTCTTT.

The chain links TRBV3-1 (or the pseudogene TRBV3-2) to TRBJ2-7; D is ambiguous. Germline CDR1 and CDR2: LGHDT and YNNKEL (reference sequence). V shed 0 bases and J shed 3 bases, with 6 bases lying between them. This CDR3 is built from 13 residues. The CDR3 spells CASSQDRGYEQYF. As DNA, the CDR3 is TGTGCCAGCAGCCAAGATCGAGGCTACGAGCAGTACTTC.

The gene calls are TRBV6-5 and TRBJ1-5; 7 bases fit TRBD1. V gave up 6 bases and J gave up 3 bases; unmatched junction bases: 2. From germline, CDR1 is MNHEY and CDR2 SVGAGI. The CDR3 is made up of 13 amino acids. CDR3 loop: CASRGQLNQPQHF. CDR3 nucleotides: TGTGCCAGCAGGGGACAGCTCAATCAGCCCCAGCATTTT.